This TCR beta chain appears in the sequencing data of a study of CD8 T cells in Susac syndrome. The study's findings and limits: Within total CD8+ repertoires, 15 to 20 Susac-specific public clones were found, and within CD8+ TEMRA repertoires, about 5.

A remark on this clonotype: No antigen is known for it. Its ends do not fully match the called genes, so a read error is possible.

Sequencing targeted TCR beta in T cells from blood (CD8+ and CD4+). The germline CDR1 and CDR2 sequences are SEHNR and FQNEAQ (reference sequence). The CDR3 runs 12 residues. Reverse transcription used roughly 0.45 to 1 ug RNA and random hexamers. With immunoSEQ multiplex PCR, TCR beta CDR3 was amplified across 54 Vbeta and 13 Jbeta. TCRdb re-derived calls from the immunoSEQ multiplex PCR reads in MiXCR, one entry per CDR3 protein. The data show around 170,000 distinct CDR3 sequences, 95% seen once. This TCR derives from a human donor with Susac syndrome. The chain combines TRBV7-9 with TRBJ2-5; 9 positions match TRBD2. The sample was CD8+ T cells from PBMCs. The CDR3 loop is CASSSKLERGDF. CDR3 coding DNA: TGTGCCAGCAGCTCGAAACTGGAGCGGGGGGACTTC.